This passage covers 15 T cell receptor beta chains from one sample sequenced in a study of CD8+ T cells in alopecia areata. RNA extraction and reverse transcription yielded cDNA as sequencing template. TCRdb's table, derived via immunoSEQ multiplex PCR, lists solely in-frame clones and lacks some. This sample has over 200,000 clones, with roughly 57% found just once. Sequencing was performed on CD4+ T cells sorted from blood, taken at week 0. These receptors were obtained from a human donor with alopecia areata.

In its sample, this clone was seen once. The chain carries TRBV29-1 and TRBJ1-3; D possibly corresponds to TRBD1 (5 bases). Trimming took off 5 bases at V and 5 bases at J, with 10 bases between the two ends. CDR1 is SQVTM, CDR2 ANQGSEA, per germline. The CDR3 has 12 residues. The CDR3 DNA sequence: TGCAGCGTTCGGGCAGGGCGAAACACCATATATTTT. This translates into CSVRAGRNTIYF.

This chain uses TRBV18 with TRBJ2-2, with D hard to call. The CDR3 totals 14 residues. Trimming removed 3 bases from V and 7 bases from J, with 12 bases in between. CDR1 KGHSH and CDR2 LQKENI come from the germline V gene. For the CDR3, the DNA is TGTGCCAGCTCACCGGACGCCGGTCTCGGGGAGCTGTTTTTT. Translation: CASSPDAGLGELFF.

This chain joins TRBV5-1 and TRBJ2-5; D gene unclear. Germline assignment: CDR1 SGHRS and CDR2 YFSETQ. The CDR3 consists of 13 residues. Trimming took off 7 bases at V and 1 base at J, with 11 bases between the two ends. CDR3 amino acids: CASSRSSQETQYF. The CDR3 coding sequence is TGCGCCAGCTCCCGGAGTTCCCAAGAGACCCAGTACTTC.

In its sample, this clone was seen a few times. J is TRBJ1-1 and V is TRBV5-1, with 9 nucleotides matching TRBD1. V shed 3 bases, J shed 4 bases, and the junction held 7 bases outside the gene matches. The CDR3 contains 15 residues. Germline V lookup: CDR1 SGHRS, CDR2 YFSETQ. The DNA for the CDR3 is TGCGCCAGCAGCTGGGGGACAGGGCGTATCACTGAAGCTTTCTTT. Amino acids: CASSWGTGRITEAFF.

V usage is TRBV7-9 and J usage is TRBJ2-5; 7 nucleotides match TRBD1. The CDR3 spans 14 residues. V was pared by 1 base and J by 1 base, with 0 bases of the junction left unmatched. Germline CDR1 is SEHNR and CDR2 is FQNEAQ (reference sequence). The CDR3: CASSLGTGQETQYF. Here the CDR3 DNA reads TGTGCCAGCAGCTTAGGGACAGGCCAAGAGACCCAGTACTTC.

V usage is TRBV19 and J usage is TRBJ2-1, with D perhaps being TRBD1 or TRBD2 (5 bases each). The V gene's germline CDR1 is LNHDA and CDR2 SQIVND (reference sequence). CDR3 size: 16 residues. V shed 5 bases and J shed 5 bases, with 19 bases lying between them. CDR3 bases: TGTGCCAGTAGTCCCATTCCGGGACGTAATGACAATGAGCAGTTCTTC. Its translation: CASSPIPGRNDNEQFF. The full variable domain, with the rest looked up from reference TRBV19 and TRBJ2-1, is DGGITQSPKYLFRKEGQNVTLSCEQNLNHDAMYWYRQDPGQGLRLIYYSQIVNDFQKGDIAEGYSVSREKKESFPLTVTSAQKNPTAFYLCASSPIPGRNDNEQFFGPGTRLTVL.

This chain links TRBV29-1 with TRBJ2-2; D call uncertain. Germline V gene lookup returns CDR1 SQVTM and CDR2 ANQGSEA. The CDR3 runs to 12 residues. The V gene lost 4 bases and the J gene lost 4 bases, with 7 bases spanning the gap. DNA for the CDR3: TGCAGCGTTGGGGCGACCACCGGGGAGCTGTTTTTT. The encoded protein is CSVGATTGELFF.

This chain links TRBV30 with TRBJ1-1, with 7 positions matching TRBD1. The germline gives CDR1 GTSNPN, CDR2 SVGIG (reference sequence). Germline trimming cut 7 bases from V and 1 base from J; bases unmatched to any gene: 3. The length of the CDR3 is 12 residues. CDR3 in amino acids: CASNRGNTEAFF. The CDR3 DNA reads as TGTGCCTCTAACAGGGGGAACACTGAAGCTTTCTTT.

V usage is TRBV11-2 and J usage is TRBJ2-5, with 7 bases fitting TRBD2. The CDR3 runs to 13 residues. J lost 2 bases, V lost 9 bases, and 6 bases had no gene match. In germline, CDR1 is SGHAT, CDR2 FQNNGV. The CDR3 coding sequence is TGTGCCAGTTCCGGCGGGAGACAAGAGACCCAGTACTTC. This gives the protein CASSGGRQETQYF.

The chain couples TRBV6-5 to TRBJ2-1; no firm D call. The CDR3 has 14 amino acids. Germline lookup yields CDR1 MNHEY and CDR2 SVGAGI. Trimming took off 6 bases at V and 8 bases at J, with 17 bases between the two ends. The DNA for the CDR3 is TGTGCCAGCAGACCACCCGGGCCATACGATGAGCAGTTCTTC. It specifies CASRPPGPYDEQFF.

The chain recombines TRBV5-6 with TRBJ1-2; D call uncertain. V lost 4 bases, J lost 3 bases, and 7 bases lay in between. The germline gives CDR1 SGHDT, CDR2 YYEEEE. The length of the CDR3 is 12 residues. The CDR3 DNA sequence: TGTGCCAGCAGCCCGGGAGACTATGGCTACACCTTC. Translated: CASSPGDYGYTF. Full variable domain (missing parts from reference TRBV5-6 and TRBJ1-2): DAGVTQSPTHLIKTRGQQVTLRCSPKSGHDTVSWYQQALGQGPQFIFQYYEEEERQRGNFPDRFSGHQFPNYSSELNVNALLLGDSALYLCASSPGDYGYTFGSGTRLTVV.

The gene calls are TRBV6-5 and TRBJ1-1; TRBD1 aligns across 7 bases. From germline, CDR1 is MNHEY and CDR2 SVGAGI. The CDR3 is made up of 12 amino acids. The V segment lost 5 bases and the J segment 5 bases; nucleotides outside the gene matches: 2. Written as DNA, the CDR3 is TGTGCCAGCAGTGGACAGGAGACTGAAGCTTTCTTT. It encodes CASSGQETEAFF.

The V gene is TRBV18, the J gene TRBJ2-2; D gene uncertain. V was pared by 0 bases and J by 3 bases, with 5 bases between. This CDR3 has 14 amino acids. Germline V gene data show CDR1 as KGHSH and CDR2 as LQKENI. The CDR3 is CASSPPGYTGELFF. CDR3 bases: TGTGCCAGCTCACCACCAGGGTACACCGGGGAGCTGTTTTTT.

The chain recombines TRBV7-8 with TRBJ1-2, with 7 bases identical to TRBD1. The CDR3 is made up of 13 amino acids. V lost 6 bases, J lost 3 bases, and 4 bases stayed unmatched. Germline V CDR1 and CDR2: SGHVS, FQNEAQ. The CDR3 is CASSFDRDYGYTF. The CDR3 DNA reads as TGTGCCAGCAGTTTCGACAGGGACTATGGCTACACCTTC. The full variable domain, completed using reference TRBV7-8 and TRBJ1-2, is GAGVSQSPRYKVAKRGQDVALRCDPISGHVSLFWYQQALGQGPEFLTYFQNEAQLDKSGLPSDRFFAERPEGSVSTLKIQRTQQEDSAVYLCASSFDRDYGYTFGSGTRLTVV.

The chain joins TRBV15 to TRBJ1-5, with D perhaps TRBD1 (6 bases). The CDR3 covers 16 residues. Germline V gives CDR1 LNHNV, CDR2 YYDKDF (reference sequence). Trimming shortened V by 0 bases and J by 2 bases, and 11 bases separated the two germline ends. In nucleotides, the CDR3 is TGTGCCACCAGCAGAGATTCGGCAGGGGGCAATCAGCCCCAGCATTTT. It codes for CATSRDSAGGNQPQHF.